A single sample gave rise to the 30 T cell receptor beta chains below, sequenced in a study of spatial heterogeneity in lung cancer. Described time point: blood at routine non-recurrence follow-up after resection. MiXCR, run by TCRdb on the 5' RACE reads, gives a single entry per CDR3 protein. Seen here are 72,000 or so distinct CDR3 sequences, about 9.5% observed once, and the top ten hold approximately 1.8%. This specimen consisted of PBMCs, obtained at follow-up. All receptors come from a female donor with early-stage non-small cell lung cancer.

This clonotype was counted ten times or more. The rearrangement uses TRBV10-3 and TRBJ2-7, with D uncertain. This CDR3 is built from 14 residues. Germline V lookup: CDR1 ENHRY, CDR2 SYGVKD. Deletions cut 10 bases from V and 4 bases from J, with 20 bases between. The CDR3 bases are TGTGCCAATGCAAGGGATTCCAACCTTTACGAGCAGTACTTC. Translation gives CANARDSNLYEQYF.

This clonotype was counted at least ten times. The gene calls are TRBV24-1 and TRBJ1-2, with 8 nucleotides matching TRBD1. Per the germline V gene, CDR1 is KGHDR and CDR2 is SFDVKD. The CDR3 totals 15 residues. Trimming cost V 4 bases and J 3 bases; bases outside gene matches: 6. The CDR3 is CATSDSGQDDYGYTF. The CDR3 DNA is TGTGCCACCAGTGACTCGGGACAGGACGACTATGGCTACACCTTC.

There are many counts of this clonotype. V and J are TRBV7-9 and TRBJ1-3; D not resolved. V lost 0 bases and J lost 1, with 13 bases in between. This CDR3 region has 17 residues. CDR1 SEHNR and CDR2 FQNEAQ come from the germline V gene (reference sequence). CDR3 residues: CASSLAPRGVSGNTIYF. For the CDR3, the DNA is TGTGCCAGCAGCTTAGCCCCGCGGGGAGTTTCTGGAAACACCATATATTTT.

This clonotype was seen repeatedly, ten times or more. The chain combines TRBV28 with TRBJ1-2; D unresolved. The CDR3 consists of 14 residues. The germline gives CDR1 MDHEN, CDR2 SYDVKM. V dropped 6 bases and J dropped 6 bases, with 17 bases sitting between them. In nucleotides, the CDR3 is TGTGCCAGCAGCCCCGGGTCTGAGTCTCATGGCTACACCTTC. Residues: CASSPGSESHGYTF.

This chain uses TRBV19 with TRBJ2-1; TRBD2 matches at 12 bases. CDR3 length: 19 amino acids. With 7 bases clipped from V and 1 base from J, the junction kept 14 bases outside the gene matches. The germline CDR1 and CDR2 sequences are LNHDA and SQIVND (reference sequence). The CDR3 reads CASTPTALAGGGSYNEQFF. The CDR3 nucleotides read TGTGCCAGTACTCCAACGGCACTAGCGGGAGGTGGGTCCTACAATGAGCAGTTCTTC.

In this sample, this clonotype turned up many times. The CDR3 DNA follows: TGCAGTGCTGCCCAGGGCGGTGAGCAGTTCTTC. It yields the protein CSAAQGGEQFF. V and J are TRBV20-1 and TRBJ2-1, with D possibly being TRBD1 (5 bases). This CDR3 comprises 11 residues. Trimming cost V 5 bases and J 9 bases, with 11 bases left between them. CDR1 is DFQATT and CDR2 is SNEGSKA in the germline V gene (reference sequence).

As concerns this clonotype: This could be a read error, since a much larger clone is one nucleotide away. The conserved phenylalanine or tryptophan normally closing the CDR3 is absent here, so this likely arose from a read error. The rearrangement uses TRBV12-3 or TRBV12-4 and TRBJ2-1; D is undetermined. Deletions cut 1 base from V and 2 bases from J, with 3 bases between. The CDR3 runs to 13 residues. The CDR3 coding sequence is TGTGCCAGCAGTTTAGGGGCCTACAATGAGCAGTTCTCC. Translation gives CASSLGAYNEQFS.

This clonotype was counted only a few times. The chain combines TRBV24-1 with TRBJ1-6; unclear D gene. Trimming cost V 6 bases and J 10 bases, with 12 bases left between them. The CDR3 is 13 amino acids. Per the germline V gene, CDR1 is KGHDR and CDR2 is SFDVKD. CDR3 sequence reads: CATSSSRGSPLHF. Here the CDR3 DNA reads TGTGCCACCAGTTCATCTCGAGGGTCACCCCTCCACTTT.

This clonotype has ten or more counts. The rearrangement links TRBV28 to TRBJ1-1; D remains ambiguous. V lost 1 base, J lost 8 bases, and 14 bases lay in between. Per germline, CDR1 MDHEN and CDR2 SYDVKM. The CDR3 contains 14 residues. The CDR3 loop is CASSLSDGKTEAFF. The CDR3, as DNA: TGTGCCAGCAGTTTATCCGATGGCAAAACGGAAGCTTTCTTT.

This clonotype has at least ten counts. The chain combines TRBV5-1 with TRBJ2-2, with D possibly being TRBD1 or TRBD2 (5 bases each). The germline V gene has CDR1 SGHRS and CDR2 YFSETQ. The CDR3 spans 15 residues. With 5 bases removed from V and 5 bases from J, the gap between germline ends came to 16 bases. The CDR3 reads CASSSERGWTGELFF. The CDR3 region has the DNA TGCGCCAGCAGTTCGGAGAGGGGATGGACCGGGGAGCTGTTTTTT.

This clonotype was seen more than once but under ten times. The CDR3 carries no conserved terminal phenylalanine or tryptophan, so it likely arises from a read error. The DNA of the CDR3 is TGTGCCAGCAGCCCGAGGGCCATCGATGAGCAGTTCTCC. Translating it yields CASSPRAIDEQFS. J is TRBJ2-1 and V is TRBV7-3; weak D call: TRBD2 (5 bases). The germline V gene has CDR1 SGHTA and CDR2 FQGTGA. The CDR3 length is 13 residues. The germline V and J ends were trimmed by 5 bases and 8 bases, with 13 bases remaining between them.

Many counts were recorded for this clonotype. The genes are TRBV6-2 or TRBV6-3 and TRBJ1-1; D gene uncertain. The germline V gene encodes CDR1 MNHEY and CDR2 SVGEGT. CDR3 length: 11 residues. Trimming removed 6 bases from V and 6 bases from J, with 8 bases in between. CDR3 loop: CASSRHPEAFF. In nucleotides, the CDR3 is TGTGCCAGCAGCCGACACCCTGAAGCTTTCTTT.

In nucleotides, the CDR3 is TGCAGTGCTAGAGATTGGGGGGGCAATCAGCCCCAGCATTTT. It encodes CSARDWGGNQPQHF. The chain has TRBV20-1 and TRBJ1-5; tentatively, D is TRBD1 (5 bases). Germline CDR1 is DFQATT and CDR2 is SNEGSKA (reference sequence). CDR3 size: 14 residues. V gave up 0 bases and J gave up 2 bases, with 8 bases separating them.

As DNA, the CDR3 is TGCGCCAGCAGCCACGACAGGGGGCAGGCTGCAGCTTTCTTT. Translation: CASSHDRGQAAAFF. J is TRBJ1-1 and V is TRBV5-1; 10 bases match TRBD1. V lost 4 bases and J lost 10; bases outside the gene matches: 10. Germline values: CDR1 SGHRS, CDR2 YFSETQ. The CDR3 runs to 14 residues.

CDR3: CASSQGSGAYGYTF. The CDR3 nucleotides are TGCGCCAGCAGCCAAGGTTCAGGGGCTTATGGCTACACCTTC. The V call is TRBV4-1, the J call TRBJ1-2, with D tentatively TRBD1 (6 bases). The V end lost 1 base, the J end lost 5 bases, and 11 bases lay between the germline ends. Germline V lookup: CDR1 MGHRA, CDR2 YSYEKL. CDR3 length: 14 amino acids.

Many counts were recorded for this clonotype. The CDR3, as DNA: TGTGCCAGCAGCCCCGGGGGAGGCCAGGCGAACACTGAAGCTTTCTTT. Its protein is CASSPGGGQANTEAFF. This chain joins TRBV7-3 and TRBJ1-1; a possible D gene is TRBD1 (5 bases). Germline lookup yields CDR1 SGHTA and CDR2 FQGTGA. The CDR3 is 16 amino acids. The V end was cut by 5 bases, the J end by 1 base, with 17 bases between.

At least ten counts were recorded for this clonotype. The chain uses TRBV4-1 and TRBJ1-1, with D unresolved. CDR3 size: 13 residues. CDR1 is MGHRA and CDR2 is YSYEKL in the germline V gene. Between the trimmed V and J ends, which lost 1 base and 1 base, there was a span of 4 bases. The CDR3 region is CASSQVPNTEAFF. CDR3 DNA sequence: TGCGCCAGCAGCCAAGTCCCGAACACTGAAGCTTTCTTT.

This sequence joins TRBV3-1 and TRBJ2-1; D unclear. The CDR3 is made up of 13 amino acids. Looked up from germline, CDR1 is LGHDT and CDR2 is YNNKEL (reference sequence). Trimming took off 0 bases at V and 10 bases at J, with 10 bases between the two ends. CDR3 region: CASSQDRNGEQFF. CDR3 nucleotide sequence: TGTGCCAGCAGCCAAGATAGGAACGGGGAGCAGTTCTTC.

The chain couples TRBV28 to TRBJ2-5; D may be TRBD2 (5 bases). Per germline, CDR1 MDHEN and CDR2 SYDVKM. V was clipped by 5 bases and J by 5 bases, with 18 bases between them. This CDR3 region has 15 residues. The CDR3 DNA follows: TGTGCCAGCAGTCCCAGCGGAGGCGGCCGGGAGACCCAGTACTTC. Its protein is CASSPSGGGRETQYF.

This clonotype showed up just a few times. The CDR3: CASSSRQGRSETQYF. The DNA for the CDR3 is TGTGCCAGCAGCTCTCGACAGGGGCGATCGGAGACCCAGTACTTC. The chain carries TRBV7-3 and TRBJ2-5; 8 bases fit TRBD1. Trimming took 4 bases from V and 5 from J; bases not matched to a gene: 9. CDR1 and CDR2 (germline): SGHTA, FQGTGA. The CDR3 runs to 15 residues.

This clonotype came up many times. V usage is TRBV20-1 and J usage is TRBJ1-1; D perhaps matches TRBD1 (6 bases). Trimming pared 5 bases from V and 6 bases from J, leaving 16 bases between. This CDR3 is built from 13 residues. CDR1 is DFQATT, CDR2 SNEGSKA, per germline (reference sequence). CDR3 residues: CSASGQRGPEAFF. The CDR3, as DNA: TGCAGTGCTTCTGGACAGAGAGGGCCTGAAGCTTTCTTT.

The sample holds many counts of this clonotype. The V and J genes are TRBV5-4 and TRBJ2-7; 10 nucleotides match TRBD2. Germline CDR1 SGHNT, CDR2 YYREEE (reference sequence). The trim removed 2 bases at V and 5 bases at J, leaving 7 bases unmatched. The CDR3 consists of 15 residues. The CDR3 loop is CASSFWSSGRNEQYF. In nucleotides, the CDR3 is TGTGCCAGCAGCTTCTGGAGTAGCGGGAGGAACGAGCAGTACTTC. The variable domain in full, completed from reference TRBV5-4 and TRBJ2-7, reads ETGVTQSPTHLIKTRGQQVTLRCSSQSGHNTVSWYQQALGQGPQFIFQYYREEENGRGNFPPRFSGLQFPNYSSELNVNALELDDSALYLCASSFWSSGRNEQYFGPGTRLTVT.

In its sample, this clonotype was seen many times. The V and J genes are TRBV29-1 and TRBJ2-5, with 9 bases lining up with TRBD2. In germline, CDR1 is SQVTM, CDR2 ANQGSEA. Trimming removed 6 bases from V and 3 bases from J; junction bases left unmatched: 2. The CDR3 contains 12 residues. CDR3 amino acids: CSVLAGEETQYF. The CDR3 DNA is TGCAGCGTGTTAGCGGGAGAAGAGACCCAGTACTTC.

This clonotype has only a few counts. The chain couples TRBV7-8 to TRBJ1-2, with TRBD1 identical over 7 bases. Losses at the gene ends were 5 bases for V and 3 bases for J; bases not matched to a gene: 9. The V gene's germline CDR1 is SGHVS and CDR2 FQNEAQ. This CDR3 comprises 15 residues. CDR3 sequence (DNA): TGTGCCAGCAGCCATACTTCAGGGGGGGACTATGGCTACACCTTC. This codes for CASSHTSGGDYGYTF.

This clonotype has just a few counts. The V gene is TRBV7-2, the J gene TRBJ1-1; D is ambiguous. Germline values: CDR1 SGHTA, CDR2 FQGNSA. The CDR3 sequence is 13 residues long. Trimming shortened V by 7 bases and J by 8 bases, and 17 bases separated the two germline ends. The CDR3 DNA reads TGTGCCAGCACCCTTCCGGGATTGGGCGAAGCTTTCTTT. Protein product: CASTLPGLGEAFF.

This clonotype was recorded many times. The V and J genes are TRBV4-1 and TRBJ2-2, with unresolved D. CDR1 and CDR2 (germline): MGHRA, YSYEKL. The CDR3 spans 14 residues. With 1 base removed from V and 7 bases from J, the gap between germline ends came to 10 bases. The CDR3 loop is CASSQVGGSGELFF. For the CDR3, the DNA is TGCGCCAGCAGCCAAGTTGGCGGCAGCGGGGAGCTGTTTTTT.

At least ten counts were recorded for this clonotype. The rearrangement joins TRBV7-9 to TRBJ1-1; D uncertain. Trimming left V 5 bases short and J 4 bases short, with 14 bases between. There are 14 residues in the CDR3. The germline V gene has CDR1 SEHNR and CDR2 FQNEAQ (reference sequence). CDR3 amino acids: CASSTSKLGTEAFF. The CDR3 DNA reads as TGTGCCAGCAGCACCTCTAAGCTAGGCACTGAAGCTTTCTTT.

This clonotype was seen ten or more times. The genes are TRBV6-2 or TRBV6-3 and TRBJ2-2, with 10 bases matching TRBD2. This CDR3 has 14 amino acids. V dropped 7 bases and J dropped 6; count of bases not matched to a gene: 5. The germline gives CDR1 MNHEY, CDR2 SVGEGT. The CDR3 coding sequence is TGTGCCAGCATTGGGACTAGCGCGGCCGGGGAGCTGTTTTTT. Amino acids: CASIGTSAAGELFF.

The chain is built from TRBV20-1 and TRBJ2-1, with 8 bases identical to TRBD2. This CDR3 has 14 residues. From germline, CDR1 is DFQATT and CDR2 SNEGSKA (reference sequence). The ends lost 1 base at V and 6 bases at J; junction bases unmatched: 5. The CDR3 sequence: CSARVAGIVNEQFF. The CDR3 DNA sequence: TGCAGTGCTAGAGTAGCGGGAATCGTCAATGAGCAGTTCTTC.

This clonotype was picked up a small number of times. The gene calls are TRBV4-1 and TRBJ2-2; D is possibly TRBD2 (7 bases). The CDR3 spans 14 residues. Trimming removed 6 bases at V and 6 bases at J, with 14 bases between. Germline loops: CDR1 MGHRA, CDR2 YSYEKL. CDR3 residues: CASRIRGAAGELFF. Written as DNA, the CDR3 is TGCGCCAGCAGGATTCGGGGGGCGGCCGGGGAGCTGTTTTTT.